This T cell receptor (beta chain) emerged from a study of blood T cell repertoires in COVID-19. This table comes from immunoSEQ multiplex PCR, and its TCRdb copy is limited to in-frame clones, with some not included. The data show over 150,000 clones, around 80% seen once. V was pared by 4 bases and J by 6 bases, with 19 bases between. The CDR3 runs to 17 residues. From germline, CDR1 is KGHSH and CDR2 LQKENI. V is TRBV18 and J is TRBJ1-6; TRBD1 is a possible D gene (5 bases). Sequenced input: peripheral blood. This clonotype originated in a woman aged 55-70 years with acute or convalescent COVID-19. Here the CDR3 reads CASSQNAVSQGNSPLHF. CDR3 bases: TGTGCCAGCTCACAAAACGCAGTTTCGCAGGGTAATTCACCCCTCCACTTT.